The rows below give T cell receptor beta chains drawn from one sample of a study of identical twins. TCRdb analysed the 5' RACE reads with MiXCR anew, one entry per CDR3 protein. The data hold 690,000 or so distinct CDR3 sequences, with 5.5% to 7.5% observed a single time. Input material: naive T cells sorted from blood. These TCRs come from a man aged 18-30 years in good health. CDR3s include the opening cysteine and the closing phenylalanine or tryptophan. The D gene is left open where the match is weak. Size values are once, few and many counts, or a class for expanded clones, and some rows have none.

CDR3 length | J gene | V gene | D gene | clone size | CDR3 protein | CDR3 DNA
18 | TRBJ2-6 | TRBV7-8 | TRBD1 | few | CASSSQPGQSSGANVLTF | TGTGCCAGCAGCTCGCAGCCGGGACAGTCCTCCGGGGCCAACGTCCTGACTTTC
17 | TRBJ2-1 | TRBV20-1 | NA | few | CSASNVRGASSYNEQFF | TGCAGTGCTAGTAATGTCCGGGGCGCCTCATCCTACAATGAGCAGTTCTTC
16 | TRBJ2-1 | TRBV4-2 | TRBD1 | few | CASSQERDRVYNEQFF | TGTGCCAGCAGCCAAGAGCGGGACAGGGTCTACAATGAGCAGTTCTTC
15 | TRBJ1-5 | TRBV5-1 | TRBD1 | many | CASSLEGRGAQPQHF | TGCGCCAGCAGCTTGGAGGGCAGGGGGGCTCAGCCCCAGCATTTT
15 | TRBJ2-6 | TRBV5-1 | NA | many | CASSLVRSGANVLTF | TGCGCCAGCAGCTTGGTTCGCTCTGGGGCCAACGTCCTGACTTTC
15 | TRBJ2-4 | TRBV7-2 | TRBD1 | NA | CASSLVGTGKNIQYF | TGTGCCAGCAGCTTAGTTGGGACAGGGAAAAACATTCAGTACTTC
14 | TRBJ2-7 | TRBV5-5 | NA | few | CASSSGPHSYEQYF | TGTGCCAGCAGCTCGGGACCGCACTCCTACGAGCAGTACTTC
17 | TRBJ1-2 | TRBV7-2 | NA | NA | CASSSPPKPTSFYGYTF | TGTGCCAGCAGCTCCCCGCCTAAGCCGACATCCTTCTATGGCTACACCTTC
12 | TRBJ2-3 | TRBV6-6 | NA | many | CASSSHSDTQYF | TGTGCCAGCAGTTCCCATTCCGATACGCAGTATTTT
12 | TRBJ2-7 | TRBV6-5 | NA | many | CASSPDTYEQYF | TGTGCCAGCAGCCCTGACACTTACGAGCAGTACTTC
12 | TRBJ1-1 | TRBV12-3/TRBV12-4 | TRBD1 | many | CAIRTGRIEAFF | TGTGCGATCAGGACAGGGAGAATTGAAGCTTTCTTT
15 | TRBJ1-5 | TRBV12-3/TRBV12-4 | TRBD1 | NA | CASREDRVSNQPQHF | TGTGCCAGCAGAGAGGACAGGGTAAGCAATCAGCCCCAGCATTTT
14 | TRBJ1-6 | TRBV5-1 | NA | few | CASSLFGQSSPLHF | TGCGCCAGCAGCTTGTTCGGACAGTCTTCACCCCTCCACTTT
13 | TRBJ2-2 | TRBV4-2 | NA | NA | CASSQGLDGELFF | TGTGCCAGCAGCCAAGGGCTTGACGGGGAGCTGTTTTTT
15 | TRBJ2-1 | TRBV12-3/TRBV12-4 | TRBD2 | NA | CASTSSASGKHEQFF | TGTGCCAGCACCTCGTCGGCTAGCGGGAAGCATGAGCAGTTCTTC
14 | TRBJ2-3 | TRBV7-9 | NA | many | CASSLLTDLDTQYF | TGTGCCAGCAGCTTATTGACGGACTTGGATACGCAGTATTTT
14 | TRBJ2-5 | TRBV20-1 | NA | few | CSARDPPGPETQYF | TGCAGTGCTAGAGATCCGCCGGGCCCAGAGACCCAGTACTTC
14 | TRBJ2-7 | TRBV6-1 | TRBD2 | few | CASKELANPYEQYF | TGTGCCAGCAAGGAACTAGCGAACCCCTACGAGCAGTACTTC
13 | TRBJ2-7 | TRBV18 | NA | few | CASSLQGDYEQYF | TGTGCCAGCTCACTACAGGGTGACTACGAGCAGTACTTC
14 | TRBJ1-2 | TRBV7-9 | NA | many | CASSFGGANYGYTF | TGTGCCAGCAGCTTCGGGGGGGCGAACTATGGCTACACCTTC
16 | TRBJ2-1 | TRBV7-2 | TRBD2 | many | CASSPRQTSWGHEQFF | TGTGCCAGCAGTCCTCGTCAGACTAGCTGGGGCCATGAGCAGTTCTTC
14 | TRBJ2-3 | TRBV5-1 | NA | NA | CASSFWGGDDTQYF | TGCGCCAGCAGCTTCTGGGGAGGCGACGATACGCAGTATTTT
14 | TRBJ2-1 | TRBV5-1 | NA | NA | CASSLARGTNEQFF | TGCGCCAGCAGCTTGGCCCGCGGGACCAATGAGCAGTTCTTC
15 | TRBJ2-1 | TRBV25-1 | NA | many | CASREMGGRTNEQFF | TGTGCCAGCAGGGAGATGGGGGGCAGAACGAATGAGCAGTTCTTC
15 | TRBJ2-1 | TRBV7-9 | TRBD2 | many | CASSLTGGPNNEQFF | TGTGCCAGCAGCTTAACGGGAGGCCCCAACAATGAGCAGTTCTTC
14 | TRBJ1-6 | TRBV12-3/TRBV12-4 | NA | NA | CASSPGREDSPLHF | TGTGCCAGCAGTCCCGGACGGGAAGATTCACCCCTCCACTTT
16 | TRBJ2-1 | TRBV7-9 | TRBD2 | many | CASSSPGTSGYNEQFF | TGTGCCAGCAGCTCTCCCGGGACTAGCGGGTACAATGAGCAGTTCTTC
18 | TRBJ2-2 | TRBV27 | NA | NA | CASSSSHAGLTNTGELFF | TGTGCCAGCAGTTCATCCCACGCGGGGCTAACGAACACCGGGGAGCTGTTTTTT
14 | TRBJ1-2 | TRBV12-3/TRBV12-4 | NA | few | CASSFSPGIDGYTF | TGTGCCAGCAGTTTTTCCCCAGGGATTGATGGCTACACCTTC
13 | TRBJ2-7 | TRBV12-3/TRBV12-4 | NA | many | CASSLWSGYEQYF | TGTGCCAGCAGTTTATGGAGCGGTTACGAGCAGTACTTC
16 | TRBJ2-4 | TRBV7-2 | TRBD2 | many | CASSLLGGRAWYIQYF | TGTGCCAGCAGCTTACTCGGCGGGAGGGCCTGGTACATTCAGTACTTC
18 | TRBJ1-1 | TRBV3-1 | TRBD1 | NA | CASSQGRGQGARWTEAFF | TGTGCCAGCAGCCAAGGGAGAGGACAGGGGGCGCGATGGACTGAAGCTTTCTTT
16 | TRBJ2-2 | TRBV10-3 | NA | many | CAISESTPAGTGELFF | TGTGCCATCAGTGAGTCGACCCCCGCGGGCACCGGGGAGCTGTTTTTT